The rows below give T cell receptor beta chains drawn from one sample of a study of regulatory T cells in long-lasting Graves disease. A single record per CDR3 protein comes from TCRdb applying MiXCR to the multiplex PCR reads. The data hold 500,000 to 700,000 distinct CDR3 sequences, with about 15% observed a single time. These data were also reused for a study on T cells in Graves' hyperthyroidism and ophthalmopathy.

The sequenced sample was peripheral blood mononuclear cells (PBMCs), obtained at new diagnosis, from a patient treated with antithyroid drugs. The receptors shown here come from a woman aged 25 to 39 with Graves disease. Both conserved end residues are part of each CDR3. Fields, in order: J gene, clone size, V gene, D gene, CDR3 DNA, CDR3 protein. The D gene is left open where the match is weak. Only part of the rows carry a size: once, few, many, or a class if the clone is expanded.

J gene: TRBJ1-5
clone size: few
V gene: TRBV20-1
D gene: .
CDR3 DNA: TGCAGTGCTATCGGCGGGAATCAGCCCCAGCATTTT
CDR3 protein: CSAIGGNQPQHF

J gene: TRBJ1-2
clone size: .
V gene: TRBV5-5
D gene: TRBD1
CDR3 DNA: TGTGCCAGCAGCCACCCAGGGGGGAACTATGGCTACACCTTC
CDR3 protein: CASSHPGGNYGYTF

J gene: TRBJ2-1
clone size: many
V gene: TRBV3-1
D gene: TRBD2
CDR3 DNA: TGTGCCAGCAGCTCCCTGGCGGGAGTCGGGGCGGATGAGCAGTTCTTC
CDR3 protein: CASSSLAGVGADEQFF

J gene: TRBJ1-1
clone size: many
V gene: TRBV29-1
D gene: .
CDR3 DNA: TGCAGCGTCGAGACGGGGAACACTGAAGCTTTCTTT
CDR3 protein: CSVETGNTEAFF

J gene: TRBJ2-1
clone size: .
V gene: TRBV4-1
D gene: TRBD2
CDR3 DNA: TGCGCCAGCAGCCAGGGGGGGGGACCCCTGGGTGAGCAGTTCTTC
CDR3 protein: CASSQGGGPLGEQFF

J gene: TRBJ1-1
clone size: many
V gene: TRBV20-1
D gene: .
CDR3 DNA: TGCAGTGCTAGAGGGAGGGAGAATACGAACACTGAAGCTTTCTTT
CDR3 protein: CSARGRENTNTEAFF

J gene: TRBJ1-2
clone size: .
V gene: TRBV6-1
D gene: .
CDR3 DNA: TGTGCCAGCAGTGAAGTTCAGTCCAATGGCTACACCTTC
CDR3 protein: CASSEVQSNGYTF

J gene: TRBJ2-1
clone size: .
V gene: TRBV24-1
D gene: TRBD1
CDR3 DNA: TGTGCCACCAGTGATTCGGCCGGGACAGGGGGATTGGATGAGCAGTTCTTC
CDR3 protein: CATSDSAGTGGLDEQFF

J gene: TRBJ2-7
clone size: few
V gene: TRBV6-1
D gene: .
CDR3 DNA: TGTGCCAGCAGTGAAGCCCACAGGCCCGGCTACGAGCAGTACTTC
CDR3 protein: CASSEAHRPGYEQYF

J gene: TRBJ1-2
clone size: .
V gene: TRBV5-1
D gene: .
CDR3 DNA: TGCGCCAGCAGCTCGAATTCGGCTAACTATGGCTACACCTTC
CDR3 protein: CASSSNSANYGYTF

J gene: TRBJ2-7
clone size: many
V gene: TRBV28
D gene: .
CDR3 DNA: TGTGCCAGCACGTCAACCCGAACCCACTCCTACGAGCAGTACTTC
CDR3 protein: CASTSTRTHSYEQYF

J gene: TRBJ2-3
clone size: many
V gene: TRBV7-6
D gene: TRBD2
CDR3 DNA: TGTGCCAGCAGCTTAGTAGGAGGACTAGCGGGAGTGGGAAGAGATACGCAGTATTTT
CDR3 protein: CASSLVGGLAGVGRDTQYF

J gene: TRBJ2-1
clone size: many
V gene: TRBV5-1
D gene: TRBD1
CDR3 DNA: TGCGCCAGCCGTTGGACAGGAAGCTCCTACAATGAGCAGTTCTTC
CDR3 protein: CASRWTGSSYNEQFF

J gene: TRBJ1-4
clone size: few
V gene: TRBV5-1
D gene: .
CDR3 DNA: TGCGCCAGCAGCTTGGAACTTAATGAAAAACTGTTTTTT
CDR3 protein: CASSLELNEKLFF

J gene: TRBJ1-4
clone size: few
V gene: TRBV19
D gene: .
CDR3 DNA: TGTGCCAGTAGTGTAACAGGGAGAACCTCAACTAATGAAAAACTGTTTTTT
CDR3 protein: CASSVTGRTSTNEKLFF

J gene: TRBJ1-1
clone size: many
V gene: TRBV2
D gene: .
CDR3 DNA: TGTGCCAGCAGTGAAGGGCAGCTGAACACTGAAGCTTTCTTT
CDR3 protein: CASSEGQLNTEAFF

J gene: TRBJ2-3
clone size: few
V gene: TRBV3-1
D gene: TRBD2
CDR3 DNA: TGTGCCAGCAGCCGCAAGACTAGCGGGAGCTCCCCAGATACGCAGTATTTT
CDR3 protein: CASSRKTSGSSPDTQYF

J gene: TRBJ1-4
clone size: .
V gene: TRBV4-1
D gene: TRBD1
CDR3 DNA: TGCGCCAGCAGCCAAGGACAAGGACAGGGTCACACTAATGAAAAACTGTTTTTT
CDR3 protein: CASSQGQGQGHTNEKLFF

J gene: TRBJ1-1
clone size: many
V gene: TRBV19
D gene: .
CDR3 DNA: TGTGCCAGTAGTAAAGGCGACGGAGCAACTGAAGCTTTCTTT
CDR3 protein: CASSKGDGATEAFF

J gene: TRBJ1-1
clone size: many
V gene: TRBV6-1
D gene: .
CDR3 DNA: TGTGCCAGCAGTGAAATGGAGAACACTGAAGCTTTCTTT
CDR3 protein: CASSEMENTEAFF

J gene: TRBJ1-2
clone size: many
V gene: TRBV3-1
D gene: TRBD1
CDR3 DNA: TGTGCCAGCAGCCGAGAGGACAGGGGCAGTGGCTACACCTTC
CDR3 protein: CASSREDRGSGYTF

J gene: TRBJ2-5
clone size: many
V gene: TRBV7-3
D gene: .
CDR3 DNA: TGTGCCAGCAGCTTAATGTGGGGCGAGACCCAGTACTTC
CDR3 protein: CASSLMWGETQYF

J gene: TRBJ2-7
clone size: .
V gene: TRBV15
D gene: .
CDR3 DNA: TGTGCCACCAGCAGAGAGGGCCTAGGAGCCTACGAGCAGTACTTC
CDR3 protein: CATSREGLGAYEQYF

J gene: TRBJ1-1
clone size: .
V gene: TRBV28
D gene: .
CDR3 DNA: TGTGCCAGCAGTTTACTGGGGGAGAGTGCTTTCTTT
CDR3 protein: CASSLLGESAFF